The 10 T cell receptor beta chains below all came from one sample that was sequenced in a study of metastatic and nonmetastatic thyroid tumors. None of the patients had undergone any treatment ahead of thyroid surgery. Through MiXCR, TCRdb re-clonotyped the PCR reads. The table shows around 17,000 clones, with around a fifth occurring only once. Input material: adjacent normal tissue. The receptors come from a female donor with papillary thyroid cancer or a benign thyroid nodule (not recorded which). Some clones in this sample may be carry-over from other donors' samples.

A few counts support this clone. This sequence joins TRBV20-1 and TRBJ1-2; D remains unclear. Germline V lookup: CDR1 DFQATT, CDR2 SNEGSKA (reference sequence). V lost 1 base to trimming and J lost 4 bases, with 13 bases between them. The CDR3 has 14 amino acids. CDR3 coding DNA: TGCAGTGCTAGAGGGCCTTTGGGGTCCTATGGCTACACCTTC. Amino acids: CSARGPLGSYGYTF.

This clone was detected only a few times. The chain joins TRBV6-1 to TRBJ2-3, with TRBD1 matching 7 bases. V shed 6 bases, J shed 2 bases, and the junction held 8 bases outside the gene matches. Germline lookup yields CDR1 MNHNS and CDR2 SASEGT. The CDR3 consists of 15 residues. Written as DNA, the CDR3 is TGTGCCAGCAGGGCCAGGGGGTTTCTCACAGATACGCAGTATTTT. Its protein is CASRARGFLTDTQYF.

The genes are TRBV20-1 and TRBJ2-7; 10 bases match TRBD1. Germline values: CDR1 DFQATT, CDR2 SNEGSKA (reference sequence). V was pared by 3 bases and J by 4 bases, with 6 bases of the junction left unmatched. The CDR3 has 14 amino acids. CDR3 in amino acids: CSASRTGGIYEQYF. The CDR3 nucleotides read TGCAGTGCTAGTAGGACAGGGGGGATTTACGAGCAGTACTTC.

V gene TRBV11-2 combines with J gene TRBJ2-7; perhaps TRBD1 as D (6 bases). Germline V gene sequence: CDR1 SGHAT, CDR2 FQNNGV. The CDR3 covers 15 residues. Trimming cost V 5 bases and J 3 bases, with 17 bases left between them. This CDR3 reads CASSPMGVRGYEQYF. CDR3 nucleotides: TGTGCCAGCAGCCCGATGGGTGTCAGGGGCTACGAGCAGTACTTC. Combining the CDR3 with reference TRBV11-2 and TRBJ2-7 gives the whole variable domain EAGVAQSPRYKIIEKRQSVAFWCNPISGHATLYWYQQILGQGPKLLIQFQNNGVVDDSQLPKDRFSAERLKGVDSTLKIQPAKLEDSAVYLCASSPMGVRGYEQYFGPGTRLTVT.

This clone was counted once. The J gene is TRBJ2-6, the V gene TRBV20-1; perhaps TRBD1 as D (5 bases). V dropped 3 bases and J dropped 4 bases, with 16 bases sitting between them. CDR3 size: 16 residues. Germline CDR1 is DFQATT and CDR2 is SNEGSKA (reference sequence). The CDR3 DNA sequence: TGCAGTGCTAGCCTAAACCAGGGCTCCGGGGCCAACGTCCTGACTTTC. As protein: CSASLNQGSGANVLTF.

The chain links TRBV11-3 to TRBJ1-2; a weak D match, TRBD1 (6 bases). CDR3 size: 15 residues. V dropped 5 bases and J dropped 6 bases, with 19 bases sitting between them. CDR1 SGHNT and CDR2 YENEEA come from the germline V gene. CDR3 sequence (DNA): TGTGCCAGCAGCCCCGTGGGGGGGGGCAGCGATGGCTACACCTTC. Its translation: CASSPVGGGSDGYTF.

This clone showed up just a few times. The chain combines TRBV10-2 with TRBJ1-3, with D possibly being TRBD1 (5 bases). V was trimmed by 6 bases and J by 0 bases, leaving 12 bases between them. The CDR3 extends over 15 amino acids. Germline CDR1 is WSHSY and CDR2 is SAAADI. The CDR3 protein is CASREMGGSGNTIYF. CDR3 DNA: TGCGCCAGCAGAGAGATGGGGGGCTCTGGAAACACCATATATTTT.

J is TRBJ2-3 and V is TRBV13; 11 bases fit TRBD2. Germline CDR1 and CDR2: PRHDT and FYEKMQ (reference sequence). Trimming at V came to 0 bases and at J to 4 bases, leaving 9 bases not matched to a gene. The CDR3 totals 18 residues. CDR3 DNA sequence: TGTGCCAGCAGCTTAGGAGGCCTAGCGGGAGGTCTCGCAGATACGCAGTATTTT. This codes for CASSLGGLAGGLADTQYF.

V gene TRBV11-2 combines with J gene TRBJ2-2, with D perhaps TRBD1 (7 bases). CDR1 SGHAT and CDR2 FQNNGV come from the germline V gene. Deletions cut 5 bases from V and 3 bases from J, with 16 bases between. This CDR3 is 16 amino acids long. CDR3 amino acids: CASSPGGRGHTGELFF. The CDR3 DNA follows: TGTGCCAGCAGCCCAGGGGGGCGGGGTCACACCGGGGAGCTGTTTTTT.

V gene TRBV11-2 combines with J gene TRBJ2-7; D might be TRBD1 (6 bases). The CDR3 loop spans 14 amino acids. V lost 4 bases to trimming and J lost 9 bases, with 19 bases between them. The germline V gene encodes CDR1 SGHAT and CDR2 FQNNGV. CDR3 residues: CASSSIRGSNGQYF. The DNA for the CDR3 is TGTGCCAGCAGCTCCATCAGGGGCTCCAATGGGCAGTACTTC.